This T cell receptor (beta chain) was documented in a study of control samples from healthy donors and cancer patients. Libraries were prepared by immunoSEQ multiplex PCR; TCRdb keeps only in-frame clonotypes and omits some of them. The sample shows under 30,000 clones, 75% to 85% of them seen only once. In germline, CDR1 is MNHEY, CDR2 SVGAGI. The CDR3 is 13 amino acids. Trimming pared 0 bases from V and 1 base from J, leaving 3 bases between. The sequencing input was PBMCs. This clonotype was sampled from an older woman with head and neck cancer. J is TRBJ2-5 and V is TRBV6-5, with D hard to call. The CDR3 nucleotides read TGTGCCAGCAGTTACTCGACCCAAGAGACCCAGTACTTC. Translated: CASSYSTQETQYF.